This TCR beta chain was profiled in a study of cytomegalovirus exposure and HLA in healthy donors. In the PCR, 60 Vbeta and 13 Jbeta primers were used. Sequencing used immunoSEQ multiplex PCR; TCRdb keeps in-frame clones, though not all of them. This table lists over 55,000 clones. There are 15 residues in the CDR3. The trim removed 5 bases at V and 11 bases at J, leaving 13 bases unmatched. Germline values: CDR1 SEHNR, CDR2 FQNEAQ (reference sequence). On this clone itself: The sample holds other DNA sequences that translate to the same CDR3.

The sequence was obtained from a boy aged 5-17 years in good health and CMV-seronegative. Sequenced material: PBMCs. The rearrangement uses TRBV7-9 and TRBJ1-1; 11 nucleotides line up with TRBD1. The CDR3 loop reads CASSESGTGGRSAFF. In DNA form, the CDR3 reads TGTGCCAGCAGCGAATCCGGGACAGGGGGTAGATCGGCTTTCTTT.